This is a list of T cell receptor beta chains from one sample in a study of shared clonotypes between healthy human individuals. Clones were read by immunoSEQ multiplex PCR, and TCRdb kept only the in-frame ones, dropping some. Of around 2.5 million clones listed, approximately 93% are singletons. Sequencing was done on a sample of naive CD4+ T cells from PBMCs. The receptors were sampled from a young man in good health. Some clones in this sample may be carry-over from other donors' samples. The CDR3 runs from the conserved cysteine through the conserved F or W. A D gene is named only where the DNA matches it firmly. Not all rows give a size; the values are once, few, many and, for expanded clones, a class.

abundance: .
d_gene: TRBD2
v_gene: TRBV27
j_gene: TRBJ2-3
CDR3nt: TGTGCCAGCCTTAGCGGGAGTTCGCAGTATTTT
CDR3aa: CASLSGSSQYF

abundance: .
d_gene: .
v_gene: TRBV7-8
j_gene: TRBJ1-3
CDR3nt: TGTGCCAGCAGCTTCTCTGTCGGGAGAACCATATATTTT
CDR3aa: CASSFSVGRTIYF

abundance: .
d_gene: .
v_gene: TRBV18
j_gene: TRBJ2-5
CDR3nt: TGTGCCAGCTCGCGACAGAACTACGAGACCCAGTACTTC
CDR3aa: CASSRQNYETQYF

abundance: .
d_gene: TRBD1
v_gene: TRBV11-2
j_gene: TRBJ2-3
CDR3nt: TGTGCCAGCAGATCGGACAGGGGGCGAGCTTCAGATACGCAGTATTTT
CDR3aa: CASRSDRGRASDTQYF

abundance: few
d_gene: TRBD2
v_gene: TRBV7-9
j_gene: TRBJ2-1
CDR3nt: TGTGCCAGCAGCTTAGATAAGAGCGGGGGGTTCTTC
CDR3aa: CASSLDKSGGFF

abundance: .
d_gene: TRBD2
v_gene: TRBV30
j_gene: TRBJ2-1
CDR3nt: TGTGCCTGGAGTCCCAGCGGGAGGTCTGGTGAGCAGTTCTTC
CDR3aa: CAWSPSGRSGEQFF

abundance: .
d_gene: .
v_gene: TRBV19
j_gene: TRBJ1-2
CDR3nt: TGTGCCAGTAGTCCGGGACCTAGGGACAACTATGGCTACACCTTC
CDR3aa: CASSPGPRDNYGYTF

abundance: .
d_gene: TRBD2
v_gene: TRBV2
j_gene: TRBJ2-1
CDR3nt: TGTGCCAGCATTACGTCTAGCGGGGCATACAATGAGCAGTTCTTC
CDR3aa: CASITSSGAYNEQFF

abundance: .
d_gene: TRBD2
v_gene: TRBV15
j_gene: TRBJ2-5
CDR3nt: TGTGCCACCAGCCCACTAAGGACTAGCGGGAGGAAGGAGACCCAGTACTTC
CDR3aa: CATSPLRTSGRKETQYF

abundance: .
d_gene: .
v_gene: TRBV28
j_gene: TRBJ2-6
CDR3nt: TGTGCCAGCAGTTCTGGACTGACCTCTGGGGCCAACGTCCTGACTTTC
CDR3aa: CASSSGLTSGANVLTF

abundance: once
d_gene: .
v_gene: TRBV4-1
j_gene: TRBJ2-7
CDR3nt: TGCGCCAGCAGCCGGCTACGATCGGGGATTGGAGAGCAGTACTTC
CDR3aa: CASSRLRSGIGEQYF

abundance: .
d_gene: .
v_gene: TRBV7-9
j_gene: TRBJ2-1
CDR3nt: TGTGCCAGCAGCTTAAGGTCAGGGCTGGATAATGAGCAGTTCTTC
CDR3aa: CASSLRSGLDNEQFF